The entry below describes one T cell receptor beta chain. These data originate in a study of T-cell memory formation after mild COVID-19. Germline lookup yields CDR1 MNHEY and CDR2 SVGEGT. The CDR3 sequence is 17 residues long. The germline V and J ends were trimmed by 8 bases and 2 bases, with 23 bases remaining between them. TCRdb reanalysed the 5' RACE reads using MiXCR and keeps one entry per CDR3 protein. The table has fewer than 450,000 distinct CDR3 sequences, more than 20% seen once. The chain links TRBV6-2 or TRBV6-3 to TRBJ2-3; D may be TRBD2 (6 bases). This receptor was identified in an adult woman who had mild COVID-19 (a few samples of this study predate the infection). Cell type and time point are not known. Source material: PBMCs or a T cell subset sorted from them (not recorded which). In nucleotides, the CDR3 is TGTGCCAGCCATCCCTTCGGGACGGGACTTACCACAGATACGCAGTATTTT. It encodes CASHPFGTGLTTDTQYF.